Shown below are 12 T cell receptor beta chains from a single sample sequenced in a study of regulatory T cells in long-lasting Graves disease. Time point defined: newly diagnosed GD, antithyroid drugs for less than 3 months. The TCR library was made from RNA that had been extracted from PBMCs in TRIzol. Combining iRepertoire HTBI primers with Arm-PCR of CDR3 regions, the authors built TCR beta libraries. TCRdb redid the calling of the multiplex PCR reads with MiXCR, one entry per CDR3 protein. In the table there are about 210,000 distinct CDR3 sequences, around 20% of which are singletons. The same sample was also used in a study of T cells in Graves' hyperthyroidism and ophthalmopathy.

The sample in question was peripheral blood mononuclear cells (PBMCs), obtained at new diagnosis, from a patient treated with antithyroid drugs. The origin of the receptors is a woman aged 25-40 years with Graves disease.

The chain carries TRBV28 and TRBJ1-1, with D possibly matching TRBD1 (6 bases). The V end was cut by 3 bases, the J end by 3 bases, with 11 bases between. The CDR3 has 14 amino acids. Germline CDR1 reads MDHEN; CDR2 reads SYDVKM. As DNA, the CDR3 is TGTGCCAGCAGTTTGGCACAGGGAGACACTGAAGCTTTCTTT. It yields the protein CASSLAQGDTEAFF.

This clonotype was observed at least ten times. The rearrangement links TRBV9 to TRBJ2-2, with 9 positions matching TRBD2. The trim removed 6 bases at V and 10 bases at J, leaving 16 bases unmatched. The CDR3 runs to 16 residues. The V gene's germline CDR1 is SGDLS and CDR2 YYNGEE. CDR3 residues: CASKRGTVAGAEELFF. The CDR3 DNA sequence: TGTGCCAGCAAGAGGGGGACGGTAGCGGGAGCGGAGGAGCTGTTTTTT.

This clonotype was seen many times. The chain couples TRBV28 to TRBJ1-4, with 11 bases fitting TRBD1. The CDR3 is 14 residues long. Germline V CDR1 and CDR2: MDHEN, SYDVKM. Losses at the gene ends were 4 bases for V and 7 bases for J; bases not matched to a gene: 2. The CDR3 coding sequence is TGTGCCAGCAGTTCGGACAGGGGGCGTGAAAAACTGTTTTTT. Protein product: CASSSDRGREKLFF.

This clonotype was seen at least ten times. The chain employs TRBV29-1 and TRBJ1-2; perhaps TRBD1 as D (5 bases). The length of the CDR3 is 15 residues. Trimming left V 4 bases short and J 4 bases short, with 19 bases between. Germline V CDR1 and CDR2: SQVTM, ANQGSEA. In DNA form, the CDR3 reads TGCAGCGTTGTTGGGCGGAATGAGGGGCGCTATGGCTACACCTTC. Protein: CSVVGRNEGRYGYTF.

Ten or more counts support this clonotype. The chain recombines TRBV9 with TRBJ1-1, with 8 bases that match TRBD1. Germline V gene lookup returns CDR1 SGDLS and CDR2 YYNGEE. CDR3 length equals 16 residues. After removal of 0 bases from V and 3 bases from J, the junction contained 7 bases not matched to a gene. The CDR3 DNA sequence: TGTGCCAGCAGCGTAGGGACTACAGGGGGGGACACTGAAGCTTTCTTT. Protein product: CASSVGTTGGDTEAFF. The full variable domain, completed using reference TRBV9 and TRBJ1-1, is DSGVTQTPKHLITATGQRVTLRCSPRSGDLSVYWYQQSLDQGLQFLIQYYNGEERAKGNILERFSAQQFPDLHSELNLSSLELGDSALYFCASSVGTTGGDTEAFFGQGTRLTVV.

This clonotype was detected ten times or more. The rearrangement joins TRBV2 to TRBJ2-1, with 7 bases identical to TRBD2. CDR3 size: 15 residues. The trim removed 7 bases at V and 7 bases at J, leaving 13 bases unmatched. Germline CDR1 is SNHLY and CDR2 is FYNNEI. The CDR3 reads CASNPGGRGENEQFF. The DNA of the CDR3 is TGTGCCAGCAATCCTGGCGGGAGAGGAGAAAATGAGCAGTTCTTC.

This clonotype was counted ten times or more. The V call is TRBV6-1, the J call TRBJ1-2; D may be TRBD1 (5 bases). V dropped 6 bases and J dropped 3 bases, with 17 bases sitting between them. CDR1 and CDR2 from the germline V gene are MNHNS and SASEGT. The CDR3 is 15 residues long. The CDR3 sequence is CASRLLEGADYGYTF. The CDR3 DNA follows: TGTGCCAGCAGGCTTCTAGAAGGGGCAGACTATGGCTACACCTTC.

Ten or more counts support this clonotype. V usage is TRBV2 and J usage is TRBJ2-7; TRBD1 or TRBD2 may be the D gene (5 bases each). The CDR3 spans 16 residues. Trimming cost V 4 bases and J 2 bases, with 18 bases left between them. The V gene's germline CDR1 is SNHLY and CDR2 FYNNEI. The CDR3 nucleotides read TGTGCCAGCAGTGCCTTCGGGACCGCAGGTGCCTACGAGCAGTACTTC. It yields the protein CASSAFGTAGAYEQYF.

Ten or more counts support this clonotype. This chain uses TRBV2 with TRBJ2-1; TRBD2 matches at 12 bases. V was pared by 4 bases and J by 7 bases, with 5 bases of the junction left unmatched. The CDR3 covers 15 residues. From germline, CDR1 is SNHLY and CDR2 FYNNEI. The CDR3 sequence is CASSVGTSGRNEQFF. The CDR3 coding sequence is TGTGCCAGCAGTGTCGGGACTAGCGGGCGGAATGAGCAGTTCTTC.

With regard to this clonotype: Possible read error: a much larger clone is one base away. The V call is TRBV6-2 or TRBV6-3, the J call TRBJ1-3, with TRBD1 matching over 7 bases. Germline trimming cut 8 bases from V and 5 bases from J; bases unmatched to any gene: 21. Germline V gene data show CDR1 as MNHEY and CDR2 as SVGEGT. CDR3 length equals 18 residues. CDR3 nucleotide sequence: TGTGCCAGCGGGTTACGTAAGAGAGGGGGCGATAGGAGAAACACCATATATTTT. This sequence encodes CASGLRKRGGDRRNTIYF.

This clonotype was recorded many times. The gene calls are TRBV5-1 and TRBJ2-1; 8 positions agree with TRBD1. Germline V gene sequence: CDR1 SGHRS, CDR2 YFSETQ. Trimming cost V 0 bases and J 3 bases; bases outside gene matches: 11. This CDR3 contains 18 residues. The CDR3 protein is CASSLASVSGGHYNEQFF. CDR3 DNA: TGCGCCAGCAGCTTGGCCAGTGTGTCAGGGGGCCACTACAATGAGCAGTTCTTC.

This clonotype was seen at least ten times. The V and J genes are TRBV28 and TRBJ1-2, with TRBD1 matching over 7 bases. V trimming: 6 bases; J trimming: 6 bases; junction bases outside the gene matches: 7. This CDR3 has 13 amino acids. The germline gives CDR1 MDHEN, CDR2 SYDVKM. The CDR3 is CASSRAGGNGYTF. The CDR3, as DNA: TGTGCCAGCAGCCGCGCAGGGGGGAATGGCTACACCTTC.